Listed below are T cell receptor beta chains from one sample, sequenced in a study of blood T cell repertoires in COVID-19. TCRdb keeps only in-frame clones here, not all; method: immunoSEQ multiplex PCR. The sample includes about 300,000 clones, 87% of them seen just once. Sequencing input: peripheral blood. The receptor source for this set is a man younger than 35 with active or convalescent COVID-19. The CDR3 runs from the conserved cysteine through the conserved F or W. D genes are given only for firm matches. The listing skips clone size in some rows; elsewhere it reads once, few, many or a size class.

NA	TRBJ2-3	TRBV19	TRBD2	CAVGAGGPDTQYF	TGTGCCGTAGGGGCGGGAGGGCCAGATACGCAGTATTTT
NA	TRBJ1-6	TRBV6-1	NA	CASSEGPVTLHF	TGTGCCAGCAGTGAAGGCCCGGTCACCCTCCACTTT
once	TRBJ2-7	TRBV29-1	NA	CSVVSRAALEQYF	TGCAGCGTTGTCTCCAGGGCCGCTTTGGAGCAGTACTTC
once	TRBJ2-3	TRBV6-5	TRBD2	CASSYGTTSTDTQYF	TGTGCCAGCAGTTACGGGACTACTAGCACAGATACGCAGTATTTT
once	TRBJ2-3	TRBV6-5	TRBD2	CASSSSGGNSDTQYF	TGTGCCAGTTCATCTAGCGGGGGGAACTCAGATACGCAGTATTTT
NA	TRBJ2-2	TRBV7-3	NA	CASSLSGGTGELFF	TGTGCCAGCAGCTTAAGTGGCGGCACCGGGGAGCTGTTTTTT
few	TRBJ1-2	TRBV29-1	NA	CSVEEGSGAPYGYTF	TGCAGCGTTGAAGAAGGGTCAGGGGCCCCCTATGGCTACACCTTC
NA	TRBJ2-7	TRBV7-8	TRBD1	CASSLRGQGYEQYF	TGTGCCAGCAGCTTAAGGGGACAGGGCTACGAGCAGTACTTC
NA	TRBJ1-6	TRBV27	NA	CASTNRRDNSPLHF	TGTGCCAGCACCAACAGGAGAGATAATTCACCCCTCCACTTT
NA	TRBJ2-7	TRBV4-1	NA	CASSQPVQGGYEQYF	TGCGCCAGCAGCCAACCGGTACAGGGAGGGTACGAGCAGTACTTC
NA	TRBJ1-1	TRBV19	NA	CASSRRENTEAFF	TGTGCCAGTAGTCGCAGGGAGAACACTGAAGCTTTCTTT
NA	TRBJ2-7	TRBV4-3	NA	CASSLRHSGTYEQYF	TGCGCCAGCAGCTTGCGACATTCGGGGACCTACGAGCAGTACTTC
NA	TRBJ2-1	TRBV13	NA	CASSGPFGQHNEQFF	TGTGCCAGCAGCGGGCCCTTTGGACAGCACAATGAGCAGTTCTTC
NA	TRBJ2-7	TRBV28	TRBD2	CASSFPGTSGSYEQYF	TGTGCCAGCAGTTTCCCGGGGACTAGCGGCTCCTACGAGCAGTACTTC
NA	TRBJ1-2	TRBV10-3	TRBD1	CAITLDRSYGYTF	TGTGCCATCACCCTGGACAGGTCCTATGGCTACACCTTC
NA	TRBJ1-1	TRBV6-5	NA	CAIRKLHTEAFF	TGTGCCATTAGAAAATTGCACACTGAAGCTTTCTTT
NA	TRBJ1-4	TRBV14	NA	CASSQVSGLLNEKLFF	TGTGCCAGCAGCCAAGTCTCAGGCCTCCTAAATGAAAAACTGTTTTTT
NA	TRBJ1-2	TRBV19	NA	CASSYTDSYYGYTF	TGTGCCAGTAGTTACACGGACAGTTACTATGGCTACACCTTC
NA	TRBJ2-7	TRBV5-1	NA	CASSVLGATAEQYF	TGCGCCAGCAGCGTCCTGGGCGCGACGGCCGAGCAGTACTTC
NA	TRBJ1-5	TRBV19	TRBD1	CASSIKRYSGTDYQPQHF	TGTGCCAGTAGTATAAAGCGTTATTCCGGGACAGATTATCAGCCCCAGCATTTT
NA	TRBJ2-1	TRBV2	NA	CASSDRGVIEQFF	TGTGCCAGCAGTGACAGGGGAGTCATTGAGCAGTTCTTC
NA	TRBJ2-2	TRBV19	TRBD2	CASNEGLAAFSGTGELFF	TGTGCCAGTAACGAAGGTCTAGCGGCGTTCTCCGGCACCGGGGAGCTGTTTTTT
NA	TRBJ2-5	TRBV11-2	TRBD1	CASSLGAGGGETQYF	TGTGCCAGCAGCTTAGGGGCAGGGGGCGGAGAGACCCAGTACTTC
NA	TRBJ2-7	TRBV25-1	TRBD1	CMAPCTGEPYEQYF	TGTATGGCCCCTTGTACAGGGGAACCCTACGAGCAGTACTTC
NA	TRBJ1-5	TRBV2	NA	CASSEAQVRVNQPQHF	TGTGCCAGCAGTGAAGCGCAAGTCAGGGTCAATCAGCCCCAGCATTTT
NA	TRBJ2-7	TRBV27	NA	CASSSGLARNEQYF	TGTGCCAGCAGTTCAGGACTCGCGAGGAACGAGCAGTACTTC
NA	TRBJ1-4	TRBV3-1/TRBV3-2	TRBD1	CASSQTGQGAGNEKLFF	TGTGCCAGCAGCCAAACGGGACAGGGGGCGGGTAATGAAAAACTGTTTTTT
NA	TRBJ2-1	TRBV7-9	TRBD2	CASSAGTRYNEQFF	TGTGCCAGCAGCGCTGGGACTAGGTACAATGAGCAGTTCTTC
NA	TRBJ2-1	TRBV5-1	TRBD2	CASSWGLMEDEQFF	TGCGCCAGCAGCTGGGGACTAATGGAGGATGAGCAGTTCTTC
NA	TRBJ1-4	TRBV12-5	TRBD1	CASALAAGGGEKLFF	TGTGCTAGTGCCCTTGCGGCAGGGGGAGGTGAAAAACTGTTTTTT
NA	TRBJ2-7	TRBV9	TRBD2	CASSVGPSGSYEQYF	TGTGCCAGCAGCGTAGGGCCTAGCGGGAGCTACGAGCAGTACTTC
NA	TRBJ2-5	TRBV7-9	NA	CASSLGPDRSQETQYF	TGTGCCAGCAGCTTAGGACCCGACAGGTCTCAAGAGACCCAGTACTTC
NA	TRBJ1-2	TRBV6-5	NA	CASSYARSGSYGYTF	TGTGCCAGCAGTTACGCCCGGAGCGGTTCCTATGGCTACACCTTC
NA	TRBJ1-5	TRBV29-1	TRBD1	CSVRTGKIHQPQHF	TGCAGCGTGCGGACAGGGAAGATCCATCAGCCCCAGCATTTT
NA	TRBJ1-5	TRBV18	TRBD1	CASSPDRAPQPQHF	TGTGCCAGCTCACCGGACAGGGCCCCTCAGCCCCAGCATTTT
few	TRBJ2-7	TRBV10-1	NA	CASIILEDYEQYF	TGCGCCAGCATTATACTCGAAGACTACGAGCAGTACTTC
NA	TRBJ2-1	TRBV4-1	TRBD2	CASSQAVSSGLNEQFF	TGCGCCAGCAGCCAAGCCGTCTCTAGCGGGCTCAATGAGCAGTTCTTC
NA	TRBJ1-6	TRBV6-5	TRBD1	CASSRRTGSSPLHF	TGTGCCAGCAGTCGCAGGACAGGGAGTTCACCCCTCCACTTT
NA	TRBJ2-3	TRBV14	TRBD2	CASSQDLGAGAGTDTQYF	TGTGCCAGCAGCCAAGATCTGGGAGCGGGAGCAGGCACAGATACGCAGTATTTT
NA	TRBJ2-1	TRBV28	TRBD2	CASSIGTSVYNEQFF	TGTGCCAGCAGTATAGGGACTAGCGTCTACAATGAGCAGTTCTTC
NA	TRBJ1-4	TRBV28	TRBD1	CASSPGQPIVGTNEKLFF	TGTGCCAGCAGTCCGGGACAGCCAATTGTCGGCACTAATGAAAAACTGTTTTTT
once	TRBJ1-3	TRBV5-4	TRBD1	CASSKGQGAGNTIYF	TGTGCCAGCAGCAAGGGACAGGGGGCTGGAAACACCATATATTTT